These 13 T cell receptor beta chains originate from one sample sequenced in a study of T cell repertoires in cytomegalovirus infection. TCRdb passed the reads through MiXCR, listing each CDR3 protein once. The sample records 350,000 to 450,000 distinct CDR3 sequences, about a sixth being singletons. Sequenced: PBMCs. The receptors derive from a human donor in good health (CMV status not recorded). Some clones in this sample may be carry-over from other donors' samples.

In this sample, this clonotype turned up a few times. The chain is built from TRBV15 and TRBJ2-1; D perhaps matches TRBD1 (5 bases). Germline V gene lookup returns CDR1 LNHNV and CDR2 YYDKDF (reference sequence). Trimming shortened V by 0 bases and J by 0 bases, and 12 bases separated the two germline ends. The CDR3 sequence is 17 residues long. Here the CDR3 reads CATSREGRPFSYNEQFF. The CDR3 coding sequence is TGTGCCACCAGCAGAGAGGGGCGTCCCTTCTCCTACAATGAGCAGTTCTTC.

This clonotype appeared many times. This chain links TRBV7-6 with TRBJ2-1; TRBD2 agrees at 13 bases. This CDR3 is built from 15 residues. Trimming at V came to 4 bases and at J to 4 bases, leaving 1 base not matched to a gene. Germline V gene sequence: CDR1 SGHVS, CDR2 FNYEAQ. The CDR3: CASSSLAGGYNEQFF. Written as DNA, the CDR3 is TGTGCCAGCAGCTCACTAGCGGGGGGGTACAATGAGCAGTTCTTC.

The chain links TRBV19 to TRBJ2-1, with TRBD2 matching 9 bases. Germline trimming cut 6 bases from V and 6 bases from J; bases unmatched to any gene: 9. CDR1 and CDR2 from the germline V gene are LNHDA and SQIVND (reference sequence). The CDR3 has 15 residues. CDR3: CASSKGLAISNEQFF. The CDR3 DNA is TGTGCCAGTAGCAAAGGACTAGCGATTTCCAATGAGCAGTTCTTC.

V and J are TRBV28 and TRBJ1-5; D is ambiguous. The CDR3 runs to 14 residues. Per the germline V gene, CDR1 is MDHEN and CDR2 is SYDVKM. Trimming removed 6 bases at V and 3 bases at J, with 12 bases between. This chain's CDR3 is CASSYLRDNQPQHF. CDR3 bases: TGTGCCAGCAGCTACCTGAGGGACAATCAGCCCCAGCATTTT.

The chain combines TRBV10-3 with TRBJ2-7; D is ambiguous. The germline gives CDR1 ENHRY, CDR2 SYGVKD. The V gene lost 1 base and the J gene lost 0 bases, with 10 bases spanning the gap. The CDR3 length is 15 residues. The CDR3 region has the DNA TGTGCCATCAGTGAGTTATCAGGCAGCTCCTACGAGCAGTACTTC. Its protein is CAISELSGSSYEQYF.

This clonotype was counted ten times or more. J is TRBJ2-5 and V is TRBV7-2; D may be TRBD2 (5 bases). CDR3 length: 12 amino acids. Germline V lookup: CDR1 SGHTA, CDR2 FQGNSA. The V end lost 0 bases, the J end lost 7 bases, and 6 bases lay between the germline ends. This CDR3 is CASSLAEGTQYF. The CDR3 coding sequence is TGTGCCAGCAGCTTAGCTGAGGGGACCCAGTACTTC.

This clonotype was seen more than once but under ten times. The chain uses TRBV15 and TRBJ2-4; D remains unclear. This CDR3 region has 13 residues. Germline V lookup: CDR1 LNHNV, CDR2 YYDKDF (reference sequence). V lost 0 bases and J lost 7, with 7 bases in between. CDR3 protein: CATSRDRRNIQYF. CDR3 bases: TGTGCCACCAGCAGAGATCGAAGGAACATTCAGTACTTC.

V usage is TRBV20-1 and J usage is TRBJ2-7, with D unresolved. The germline V gene encodes CDR1 DFQATT and CDR2 SNEGSKA (reference sequence). The germline V and J ends were trimmed by 6 bases and 3 bases, with 15 bases remaining between them. CDR3 length: 13 residues. CDR3 sequence: CSAPLPGDYEQYF. The CDR3 DNA sequence: TGCAGTGCCCCCCTCCCCGGAGACTACGAGCAGTACTTC.

In its sample, this clonotype was seen a few times. The J gene is TRBJ2-1, the V gene TRBV20-1, with TRBD2 matching 9 bases. The trim removed 5 bases at V and 6 bases at J, leaving 8 bases unmatched. The CDR3 contains 14 residues. Germline CDR1 and CDR2: DFQATT and SNEGSKA (reference sequence). CDR3 sequence: CSAVKGLAGNEQFF. CDR3 coding DNA: TGCAGTGCTGTCAAGGGACTAGCAGGCAATGAGCAGTTCTTC.

The chain recombines TRBV29-1 with TRBJ2-3; 11 nucleotides match TRBD2. After removal of 6 bases from V and 1 base from J, the junction contained 0 bases not matched to a gene. The CDR3 sequence is 13 residues long. Per the germline V gene, CDR1 is SQVTM and CDR2 is ANQGSEA. The CDR3 region is CSVTSGGTDTQYF. The CDR3 nucleotides read TGCAGCGTGACTAGCGGGGGCACAGATACGCAGTATTTT.

This clonotype was found many times. V and J are TRBV7-2 and TRBJ1-3; perhaps TRBD1 as D (5 bases). CDR1 and CDR2 (germline): SGHTA, FQGNSA. The CDR3 is 16 residues long. Deletions cut 2 bases from V and 0 bases from J, with 11 bases between. The CDR3: CASSLMPGNSGNTIYF. The CDR3 nucleotides are TGTGCCAGCAGCTTAATGCCAGGGAACTCTGGAAACACCATATATTTT.

Note on this clonotype: This may be a read error: a much more frequent sequence differs by one nucleotide. Since no conserved phenylalanine or tryptophan closes the CDR3, a read error is the likely cause. The genes are TRBV7-2 and TRBJ2-5, with a possible D match to TRBD1 (5 bases). CDR1 SGHTA and CDR2 FQGNSA come from the germline V gene. The CDR3 has 13 amino acids. Trimming removed 1 base from V and 7 bases from J, with 10 bases in between. The CDR3 spells CASSLGQGTTQYI. The DNA of the CDR3 is TGTGCCAGCAGCTTAGGCCAGGGAACGACCCAGTACATC.

About this clonotype itself: A much larger clone lies a single base off, so this may be a read error. The V call is TRBV7-2, the J call TRBJ2-3; D is unresolved. Germline V CDR1 and CDR2: SGHTA, FQGNSA. The CDR3 has 13 amino acids. The CDR3 DNA reads TGTGCCTGCAGCCAATACCATCCAGATACGCAGTATTTT. This sequence encodes CACSQYHPDTQYF.